The 31 T cell receptor beta chains listed next were all sequenced from one sample in a study of blood T cell dynamics during melanoma immunotherapy. Using immunoSEQ multiplex PCR, the repertoire was profiled, and TCRdb retains in-frame clones only, with some absent. The sample contains some 14,000 clones, 70% to 90% of which appear only once. Time point indicated: pre-treatment baseline. The sequencing used blood, collected from a patient treated with checkpoint blockade. The receptors come from a human donor with melanoma.

The rearrangement joins TRBV6-1 to TRBJ1-1; D call uncertain. V lost 3 bases and J 11 bases, leaving 16 bases between the germline ends. The CDR3 covers 13 residues. Per the germline V gene, CDR1 is MNHNS and CDR2 is SASEGT. Here the CDR3 DNA reads TGTGCCAGCAGTGACTGGGCCAAGGAGAGGGCTTTCTTT. This sequence encodes CASSDWAKERAFF.

Here the CDR3 reads CASGLVLAGGNEQFF. For the CDR3, the DNA is TGTGCTAGTGGTTTGGTACTAGCGGGGGGCAATGAGCAGTTCTTC. The chain has TRBV12-5 and TRBJ2-1; 12 bases are shared with TRBD2. The CDR3 totals 15 residues. Germline V lookup: CDR1 LGHNT, CDR2 FRNRAP. Trimming removed 0 bases from V and 6 bases from J; junction bases left unmatched: 0.

The chain couples TRBV6-1 to TRBJ1-5; TRBD1 aligns across 9 bases. The CDR3 covers 20 residues. Germline V gene data show CDR1 as MNHNS and CDR2 as SASEGT. V lost 0 bases, J lost 1 base, and 13 bases stayed unmatched. The CDR3 region is CASSEAPGTGFISSNQPQHF. CDR3 sequence (DNA): TGTGCCAGCAGTGAAGCTCCCGGGACAGGGTTTATTTCGAGCAATCAGCCCCAGCATTTT.

The V gene is TRBV7-2, the J gene TRBJ1-5; unclear D gene. Germline lookup yields CDR1 SGHTA and CDR2 FQGNSA. The V end lost 7 bases, the J end lost 0 bases, and 13 bases lay between the germline ends. CDR3 length: 15 amino acids. The CDR3 region has the DNA TGTGCCAGCACCTCCGTCGCCCATAGCAATCAGCCCCAGCATTTT. The encoded protein is CASTSVAHSNQPQHF. Combining the CDR3 with reference TRBV7-2 and TRBJ1-5 gives the whole variable domain GAGVSQSPSNKVTEKGKDVELRCDPISGHTALYWYRQSLGQGLEFLIYFQGNSAPDKSGLPSDRFSAERTGGSVSTLTIQRTQQEDSAVYLCASTSVAHSNQPQHFGDGTRLSIL.

J is TRBJ2-7 and V is TRBV2; the match to TRBD1 covers 7 bases. Per the germline V gene, CDR1 is SNHLY and CDR2 is FYNNEI. CDR3 length: 14 residues. V was pared by 7 bases and J by 2 bases, with 8 bases of the junction left unmatched. CDR3 residues: CASNPHGTAYEQYF. In DNA, the CDR3 is TGTGCCAGCAACCCGCACGGGACAGCCTACGAGCAGTACTTC.

This clone was recorded a few times. The chain joins TRBV6-5 to TRBJ2-7; 8 bases align to TRBD1. From germline, CDR1 is MNHEY and CDR2 SVGAGI. V was clipped by 6 bases and J by 8 bases; unmatched bases: 3. The CDR3 is made up of 11 amino acids. As DNA, the CDR3 is TGTGCCAGCAGGCGACAGGGGAAGCAGTACTTC. Its translation: CASRRQGKQYF.

The chain recombines TRBV7-9 with TRBJ1-1, with 7 positions matching TRBD1. V lost 2 bases, J lost 5 bases, and 5 bases stayed unmatched. The CDR3 runs 14 residues. CDR1 and CDR2 (germline): SEHNR, FQNEAQ (reference sequence). DNA for the CDR3: TGTGCCAGCAGCTTACTGGACAGGTTGACTGAAGCTTTCTTT. This encodes CASSLLDRLTEAFF.

This chain connects TRBV11-2 to TRBJ1-4; possible D gene TRBD1, 6 bases. The CDR3 extends over 15 amino acids. The germline gives CDR1 SGHAT, CDR2 FQNNGV. Trimming took off 5 bases at V and 8 bases at J, with 18 bases between the two ends. The CDR3 protein is CASSPQGPAGEKLFF. CDR3 bases: TGTGCCAGCAGCCCCCAGGGGCCGGCGGGCGAAAAACTGTTTTTT.

This chain connects TRBV6-1 to TRBJ1-2; D perhaps matches TRBD1 (5 bases). Germline V CDR1 and CDR2: MNHNS, SASEGT. The CDR3 is 14 amino acids. Trimming left V 6 bases short and J 4 bases short, with 15 bases between. The CDR3 is CASSRQFQAYGYTF. Here the CDR3 DNA reads TGTGCCAGCAGCAGACAGTTCCAAGCCTATGGCTACACCTTC.

The chain employs TRBV7-9 and TRBJ2-3; D may be TRBD2 (6 bases). Germline loops: CDR1 SEHNR, CDR2 FQNEAQ (reference sequence). The CDR3 runs 15 residues. The V gene lost 5 bases and the J gene lost 5 bases, with 17 bases spanning the gap. The CDR3 DNA reads as TGTGCCAGCAGCGGGTGGAGGGGTTTAGGAGATACGCAGTATTTT. This sequence encodes CASSGWRGLGDTQYF.

CDR3 bases: TGTGCCAGCAGTGAATGGACAGCGAACACTGAAGCTTTCTTT. This encodes CASSEWTANTEAFF. The rearrangement joins TRBV6-1 to TRBJ1-1, with D maybe TRBD1 (6 bases). Germline V lookup: CDR1 MNHNS, CDR2 SASEGT. The V and J ends lost 2 bases and 1 base respectively, with 8 bases between them. The CDR3 loop spans 14 amino acids.

The chain recombines TRBV7-2 with TRBJ1-2; 7 bases agree with TRBD1. V trimming: 2 bases; J trimming: 6 bases; junction bases outside the gene matches: 6. This CDR3 spans 14 amino acids. Per germline, CDR1 SGHTA and CDR2 FQGNSA. CDR3 sequence (DNA): TGTGCCAGCAGCTTAATGGGCAGGGGGAATGGCTACACCTTC. It translates to CASSLMGRGNGYTF. Variable domain in full (rest from reference TRBV7-2 and TRBJ1-2): GAGVSQSPSNKVTEKGKDVELRCDPISGHTALYWYRQSLGQGLEFLIYFQGNSAPDKSGLPSDRFSAERTGGSVSTLTIQRTQQEDSAVYLCASSLMGRGNGYTFGSGTRLTVV.

The chain is built from TRBV14 and TRBJ2-1; no clear D. Between the trimmed V and J ends, which lost 0 bases and 9 bases, there was a span of 9 bases. The CDR3 loop spans 13 amino acids. The germline CDR1 and CDR2 sequences are SGHDN and FVKESK. The CDR3 sequence is CASSQDRLTEQFF. As DNA, the CDR3 is TGTGCCAGCAGCCAAGATCGTCTGACTGAGCAGTTCTTC.

The rearrangement joins TRBV5-1 to TRBJ2-2; 7 positions match TRBD1. There are 16 residues in the CDR3. After removal of 0 bases from V and 5 bases from J, the junction contained 7 bases not matched to a gene. Germline loops: CDR1 SGHRS, CDR2 YFSETQ. For the CDR3, the DNA is TGCGCCAGCAGCTTGGTAGGGGGCGCTTATACCGGGGAGCTGTTTTTT. Protein: CASSLVGGAYTGELFF.

This rearrangement joins TRBV6-6 to TRBJ1-4; no clear D. Germline CDR1 MNHNY, CDR2 SVGAGI (reference sequence). Trimming pared 0 bases from V and 5 bases from J, leaving 10 bases between. This CDR3 region has 15 residues. The CDR3 DNA sequence: TGTGCCAGCAGTTACTCTACGGAGTACAATGAAAAACTGTTTTTT. It translates to CASSYSTEYNEKLFF.

CDR3: CASSQEWVLDTQYF. The CDR3 DNA reads as TGTGCCAGCAGCCAAGAGTGGGTTCTAGATACGCAGTATTTT. This chain uses TRBV14 with TRBJ2-3; D gene uncertain. Germline CDR1 is SGHDN and CDR2 is FVKESK. Trimming removed 0 bases at V and 5 bases at J, with 9 bases between. This CDR3 spans 14 amino acids.

The rearrangement uses TRBV7-8 and TRBJ2-2, with D possibly being TRBD2 (6 bases). Germline V gene lookup returns CDR1 SGHVS and CDR2 FQNEAQ. The CDR3 covers 18 residues. Trimming cost V 5 bases and J 2 bases, with 21 bases left between them. The CDR3 DNA reads TGTGCCAGCAGCCCGACCTGGGGGGATGCTCCAAACACCGGGGAGCTGTTTTTT. Translation gives CASSPTWGDAPNTGELFF.

This clone is a singleton in its sample. The rearrangement uses TRBV9 and TRBJ1-6; perhaps TRBD1 as D (5 bases). CDR1 and CDR2 from the germline V gene are SGDLS and YYNGEE. Trimming took 2 bases from V and 8 from J, leaving 11 bases between them. This CDR3 has 14 amino acids. The DNA for the CDR3 is TGTGCCAGCAGCGTCGGGGGTCGGGATTCACCCCTCCACTTT. Its protein product is CASSVGGRDSPLHF.

The chain has TRBV21-1 and TRBJ2-6. TRBV21-1 is listed as a pseudogene. This CDR3 region has 15 residues. Here the CDR3 reads CASSKGGTGANVLTF. CDR3 coding DNA: TGTGCCAGCAGCAAGGGTGGTACTGGGGCCAACGTCCTGACTTTC.

The chain is built from TRBV21-1 and TRBJ2-5; the table's D call of TRBD2 was not tested on the DNA. TRBV21-1 is a pseudogene segment. This CDR3 has 15 amino acids. This chain's CDR3 is CASSNSAGGGETQYF. CDR3 nucleotide sequence: TGTGCCAGCAGCAATAGTGCTGGGGGGGGAGAGACCCAGTACTTC.

J is TRBJ1-3 and V is TRBV5-4; no clear D gene. This CDR3 contains 16 residues. Germline assignment: CDR1 SGHNT and CDR2 YYREEE (reference sequence). V shed 0 bases and J shed 0 bases, with 10 bases lying between them. In DNA form, the CDR3 reads TGTGCCAGCAGCTTGGACAGCCCGTTCTCTGGAAACACCATATATTTT. As protein: CASSLDSPFSGNTIYF.

This clone appeared once. The V gene is TRBV27, the J gene TRBJ1-2; 10 bases map to TRBD1. Losses at the gene ends were 5 bases for V and 2 bases for J; bases not matched to a gene: 5. The CDR3 is 15 amino acids. Germline V gene sequence: CDR1 MNHEY, CDR2 SMNVEV (reference sequence). The CDR3 here is CASSLGTGVNYGYTF. CDR3 sequence (DNA): TGTGCCAGCAGTCTTGGGACAGGGGTCAACTATGGCTACACCTTC.

The chain recombines TRBV30 with TRBJ2-2; D remains ambiguous. CDR1 is GTSNPN, CDR2 SVGIG, per germline (reference sequence). Trimming cost V 2 bases and J 0 bases, with 7 bases left between them. The CDR3 is made up of 14 amino acids. Here the CDR3 DNA reads TGTGCCTGGAGTTGGAGCTCGAACACCGGGGAGCTGTTTTTT. Translated: CAWSWSSNTGELFF.

The CDR3 sequence: CSVLGTGYTEAFF. For the CDR3, the DNA is TGCAGCGTTCTAGGGACAGGGTATACTGAAGCTTTCTTT. This chain uses TRBV29-1 with TRBJ1-1; TRBD1 aligns across 9 bases. The length of the CDR3 is 13 residues. V shed 5 bases and J 5 bases; nucleotides not matched to a gene: 6. Germline V lookup: CDR1 SQVTM, CDR2 ANQGSEA. The full variable domain, completed using reference TRBV29-1 and TRBJ1-1, is SAVISQKPSRDICQRGTSLTIQCQVDSQVTMMFWYRQQPGQSLTLIATANQGSEATYESGFVIDKFPISRPNLTFSTLTVSNMSPEDSSIYLCSVLGTGYTEAFFGQGTRLTVV.

V usage is TRBV5-1 and J usage is TRBJ2-1; 10 bases line up with TRBD2. Germline CDR1 reads SGHRS; CDR2 reads YFSETQ. This CDR3 is built from 15 residues. V was clipped by 6 bases and J by 0 bases; unmatched bases: 3. The CDR3 protein is CASKVAGGSYNEQFF. CDR3 DNA sequence: TGCGCCAGCAAGGTAGCGGGGGGCTCCTACAATGAGCAGTTCTTC. Filled out from reference TRBV5-1 and TRBJ2-1, the complete variable domain reads KAGVTQTPRYLIKTRGQQVTLSCSPISGHRSVSWYQQTPGQGLQFLFEYFSETQRNKGNFPGRFSGRQFSNSRSEMNVSTLELGDSALYLCASKVAGGSYNEQFFGPGTRLTVL.

The gene calls are TRBV9 and TRBJ1-6; 9 positions agree with TRBD1. V lost 4 bases, J lost 9 bases, and 8 bases stayed unmatched. The CDR3 has 15 residues. CDR1 is SGDLS and CDR2 is YYNGEE in the germline V gene. CDR3 sequence reads: CASSPGQGGSSPLHF. DNA for the CDR3: TGTGCCAGCAGCCCGGGACAGGGAGGGAGTTCACCCCTCCACTTT.

The J gene is TRBJ1-1, the V gene TRBV19, with D perhaps TRBD1 (5 bases). This CDR3 is built from 13 residues. CDR1 and CDR2 from the germline V gene are LNHDA and SQIVND (reference sequence). The V and J ends lost 6 bases and 3 bases respectively, with 11 bases between them. In DNA form, the CDR3 reads TGTGCCAGTAGGCAGGCGGGGGACACTGAAGCTTTCTTT. This encodes CASRQAGDTEAFF.

This clone appeared a few times. The gene calls are TRBV9 and TRBJ2-7, with no clear D. The CDR3 sequence is 14 residues long. Germline V gene lookup returns CDR1 SGDLS and CDR2 YYNGEE. V lost 0 bases and J 4 bases, leaving 11 bases between the germline ends. In DNA, the CDR3 is TGTGCCAGCAGCGTAGGGGTTGGAGAATACGAGCAGTACTTC. It specifies CASSVGVGEYEQYF.

This clone showed up just a few times. The CDR3, as DNA: TGTGCCAGCAGCTTAGGCCTTAGGGGGGCGTACGAGCAGTACGTC. This encodes CASSLGLRGAYEQYV. This rearrangement joins TRBV13 to TRBJ2-7; D could derive from TRBD1 or TRBD2 (6 bases each). This CDR3 has 15 amino acids. Per the germline V gene, CDR1 is PRHDT and CDR2 is FYEKMQ (reference sequence). V lost 0 bases to trimming and J lost 4 bases, with 13 bases between them.

This clone was recorded only once. The chain links TRBV6-1 to TRBJ2-7, with 7 bases matching TRBD1. The CDR3 extends over 14 amino acids. With V trimmed by 8 bases and J by 2 bases, 9 bases remained unmatched. Germline CDR1 MNHNS, CDR2 SASEGT. The DNA for the CDR3 is TGTGCCAGCCGTCTCCGAACAGGGGCCTACGAGCAGTACGTC. Translation: CASRLRTGAYEQYV.

This chain uses TRBV18 with TRBJ1-4, with D uncertain. The CDR3 runs to 14 residues. CDR1 is KGHSH and CDR2 is LQKENI in the germline V gene. V was cut by 2 bases and J by 8 bases, with 12 bases left in between. CDR3 nucleotides: TGTGCCAGCTCACCAAGCACCGGAGGGGAAAAACTGTTTTTT. Translated: CASSPSTGGEKLFF. The entire variable domain, with the rest obtained from reference TRBV18 and TRBJ1-4, is as follows: NAGVMQNPRHLVRRRGQEARLRCSPMKGHSHVYWYRQLPEEGLKFMVYLQKENIIDESGMPKERFSAEFPKEGPSILRIQQVVRGDSAAYFCASSPSTGGEKLFFGSGTQLSVL.